The entry below gives a single TCR beta chain sequence along with its context. Clones were read by immunoSEQ multiplex PCR, and TCRdb kept only the in-frame ones, dropping some. The table has fewer than 250,000 clones, 65% to 85% seen once; the top ten hold under 3%. The ends lost 3 bases at V and 4 bases at J; junction bases unmatched: 6. The CDR3 has 15 amino acids. Per germline, CDR1 KGHSH and CDR2 LQKENI. This specimen comes from a study of blood T cell repertoires in COVID-19. The specimen was peripheral blood. The receptor's source is a man in his fifties with active or convalescent COVID-19. V and J are TRBV18 and TRBJ2-1; 7 bases align to TRBD2. CDR3 coding DNA: TGTGCCAGCTCACCGAGGCGGGAGTCTTACAATGAGCAGTTCTTC. Encoded protein: CASSPRRESYNEQFF.